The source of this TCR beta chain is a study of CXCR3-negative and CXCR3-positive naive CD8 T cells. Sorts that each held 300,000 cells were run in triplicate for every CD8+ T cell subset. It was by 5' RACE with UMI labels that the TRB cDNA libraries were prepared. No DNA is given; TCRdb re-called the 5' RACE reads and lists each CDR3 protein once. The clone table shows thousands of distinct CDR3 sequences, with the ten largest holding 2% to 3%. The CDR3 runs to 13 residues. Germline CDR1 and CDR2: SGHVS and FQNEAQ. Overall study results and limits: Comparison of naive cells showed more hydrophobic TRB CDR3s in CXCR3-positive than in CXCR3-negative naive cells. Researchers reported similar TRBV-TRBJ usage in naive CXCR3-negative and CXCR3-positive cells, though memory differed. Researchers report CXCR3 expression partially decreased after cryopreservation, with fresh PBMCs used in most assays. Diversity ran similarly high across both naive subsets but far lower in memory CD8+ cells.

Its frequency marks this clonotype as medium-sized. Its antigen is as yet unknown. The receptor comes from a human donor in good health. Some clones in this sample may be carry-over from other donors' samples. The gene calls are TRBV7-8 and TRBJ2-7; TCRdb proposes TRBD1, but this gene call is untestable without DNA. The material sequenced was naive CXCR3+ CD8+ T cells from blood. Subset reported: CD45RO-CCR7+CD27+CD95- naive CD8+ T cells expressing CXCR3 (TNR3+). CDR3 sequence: CASSTDRFYEQYF.